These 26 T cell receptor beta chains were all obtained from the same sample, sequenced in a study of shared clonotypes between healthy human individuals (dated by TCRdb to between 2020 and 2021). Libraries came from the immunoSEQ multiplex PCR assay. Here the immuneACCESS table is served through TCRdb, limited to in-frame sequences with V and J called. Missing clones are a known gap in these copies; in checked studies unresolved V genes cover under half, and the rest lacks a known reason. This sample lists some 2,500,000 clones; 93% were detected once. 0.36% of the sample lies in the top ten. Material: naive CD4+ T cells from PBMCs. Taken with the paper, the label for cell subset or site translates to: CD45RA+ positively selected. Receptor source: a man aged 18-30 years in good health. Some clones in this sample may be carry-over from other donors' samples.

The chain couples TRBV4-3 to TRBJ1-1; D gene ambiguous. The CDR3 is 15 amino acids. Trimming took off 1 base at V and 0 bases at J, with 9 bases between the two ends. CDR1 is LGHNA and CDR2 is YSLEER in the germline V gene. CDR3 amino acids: CASSQAAKLNTEAFF. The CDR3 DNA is TGCGCCAGCAGCCAAGCGGCCAAGTTGAACACTGAAGCTTTCTTT.

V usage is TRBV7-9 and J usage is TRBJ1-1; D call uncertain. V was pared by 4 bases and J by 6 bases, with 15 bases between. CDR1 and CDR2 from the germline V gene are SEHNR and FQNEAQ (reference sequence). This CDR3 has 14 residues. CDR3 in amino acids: CASSSRTGIAEAFF. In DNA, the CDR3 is TGTGCCAGCAGCTCTCGGACCGGGATCGCTGAAGCTTTCTTT.

CDR3 DNA: TGTGCCAGCAGCCAAGAGGGGGGAACTAGCACAGATACGCAGTATTTT. As protein: CASSQEGGTSTDTQYF. The J gene is TRBJ2-3, the V gene TRBV7-9; D may be TRBD1 or TRBD2 (6 bases each). Trimming took 5 bases from V and 0 from J, leaving 15 bases between them. The length of the CDR3 is 16 residues. The germline V gene encodes CDR1 SEHNR and CDR2 FQNEAQ (reference sequence).

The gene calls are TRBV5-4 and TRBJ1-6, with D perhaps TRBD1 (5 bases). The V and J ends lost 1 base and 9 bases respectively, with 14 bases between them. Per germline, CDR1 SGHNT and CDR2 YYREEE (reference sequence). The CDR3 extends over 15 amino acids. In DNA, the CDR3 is TGTGCCAGCAGCTTGCGGGGTCAGGGCGCTTCACCCCTCCACTTT. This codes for CASSLRGQGASPLHF.

CDR3 in DNA: TGTGCCAGCAGAAGACTAGCGGGAGGGCTGGATACGCAGTATTTT. Residues: CASRRLAGGLDTQYF. The chain combines TRBV6-5 with TRBJ2-3; TRBD2 aligns across 14 bases. Germline CDR1 is MNHEY and CDR2 is SVGAGI. CDR3 length equals 15 residues. With 6 bases clipped from V and 6 bases from J, the junction kept 5 bases outside the gene matches.

In DNA form, the CDR3 reads TGCGCCAGCAGCCCCGGGCAAGGCCCAGGGCACACTGAAGCTTTCTTT. It translates to CASSPGQGPGHTEAFF. The chain recombines TRBV5-1 with TRBJ1-1, with a possible D match to TRBD1 (5 bases). This CDR3 has 16 residues. Germline values: CDR1 SGHRS, CDR2 YFSETQ. Trimming cost V 4 bases and J 3 bases, with 19 bases left between them.

In DNA form, the CDR3 reads TGTGCCAGCAGCTTAGCGCAGGCGAGGGATACGCAGTATTTT. Translated: CASSLAQARDTQYF. The J gene is TRBJ2-3, the V gene TRBV7-9; D is ambiguous. CDR1 is SEHNR, CDR2 FQNEAQ, per germline (reference sequence). The CDR3 runs 14 residues. Trimming pared 0 bases from V and 6 bases from J, leaving 10 bases between.

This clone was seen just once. The DNA for the CDR3 is TGTGCCAGCAGCTTGGTTGCGTCAGGACAAGAGACCCAGTACTTC. The encoded protein is CASSLVASGQETQYF. The chain recombines TRBV5-6 with TRBJ2-5; D not resolved. CDR1 and CDR2 (germline): SGHDT, YYEEEE. The CDR3 is made up of 15 amino acids. The V end lost 0 bases, the J end lost 2 bases, and 11 bases lay between the germline ends.

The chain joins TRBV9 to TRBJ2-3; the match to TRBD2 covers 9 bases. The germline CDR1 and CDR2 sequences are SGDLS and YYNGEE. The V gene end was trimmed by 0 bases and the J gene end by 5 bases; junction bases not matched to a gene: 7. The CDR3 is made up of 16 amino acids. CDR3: CASSVGVAGAGDTQYF. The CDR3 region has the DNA TGTGCCAGCAGCGTAGGAGTAGCGGGAGCGGGAGATACGCAGTATTTT. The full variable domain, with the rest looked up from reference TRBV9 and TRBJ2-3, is DSGVTQTPKHLITATGQRVTLRCSPRSGDLSVYWYQQSLDQGLQFLIQYYNGEERAKGNILERFSAQQFPDLHSELNLSSLELGDSALYFCASSVGVAGAGDTQYFGPGTRLTVL.

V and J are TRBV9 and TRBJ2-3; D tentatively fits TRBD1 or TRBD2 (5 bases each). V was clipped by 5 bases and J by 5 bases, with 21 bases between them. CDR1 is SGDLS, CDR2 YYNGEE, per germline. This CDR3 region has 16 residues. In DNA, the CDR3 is TGTGCCAGCAGTCCAACAGGACCCACAGGAGGAGATACGCAGTATTTT. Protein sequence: CASSPTGPTGGDTQYF.

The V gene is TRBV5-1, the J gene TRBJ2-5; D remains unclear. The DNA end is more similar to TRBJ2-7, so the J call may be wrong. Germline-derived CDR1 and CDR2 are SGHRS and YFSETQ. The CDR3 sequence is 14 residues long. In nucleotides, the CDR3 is TGCGCCAGCAGCTTGGCACCGCCGTCCTACGAGCAGTACTTC. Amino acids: CASSLAPPSYEQYF.

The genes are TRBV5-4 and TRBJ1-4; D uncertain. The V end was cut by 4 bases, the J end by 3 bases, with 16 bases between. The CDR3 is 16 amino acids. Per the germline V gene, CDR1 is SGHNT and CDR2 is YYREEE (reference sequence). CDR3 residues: CASSAGPGEANEKLFF. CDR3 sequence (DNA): TGTGCCAGCAGCGCTGGCCCGGGTGAGGCTAATGAAAAACTGTTTTTT. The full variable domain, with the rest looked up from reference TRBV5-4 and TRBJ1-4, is ETGVTQSPTHLIKTRGQQVTLRCSSQSGHNTVSWYQQALGQGPQFIFQYYREEENGRGNFPPRFSGLQFPNYSSELNVNALELDDSALYLCASSAGPGEANEKLFFGSGTQLSVL.

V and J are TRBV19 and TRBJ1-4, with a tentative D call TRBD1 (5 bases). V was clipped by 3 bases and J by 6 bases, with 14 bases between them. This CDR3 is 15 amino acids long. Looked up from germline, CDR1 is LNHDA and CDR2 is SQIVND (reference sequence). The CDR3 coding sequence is TGTGCCAGTAGTATCCGAGGGGTTAAAGATGAAAAACTGTTTTTT. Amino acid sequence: CASSIRGVKDEKLFF.

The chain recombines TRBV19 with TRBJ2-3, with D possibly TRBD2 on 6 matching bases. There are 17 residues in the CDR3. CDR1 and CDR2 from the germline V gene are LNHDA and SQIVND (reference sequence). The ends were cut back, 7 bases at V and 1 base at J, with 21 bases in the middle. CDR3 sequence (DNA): TGTGCCAGTACCTCGTCCGGGAGTGGACGGCGCACAGATACGCAGTATTTT. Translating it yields CASTSSGSGRRTDTQYF.

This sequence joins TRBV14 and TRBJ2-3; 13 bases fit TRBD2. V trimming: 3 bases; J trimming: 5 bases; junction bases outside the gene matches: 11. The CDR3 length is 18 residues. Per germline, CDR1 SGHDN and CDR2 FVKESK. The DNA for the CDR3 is TGTGCCAGCAGCCATCCTATTCGGACTAGCGGGAGTCTAGATACGCAGTATTTT. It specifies CASSHPIRTSGSLDTQYF.

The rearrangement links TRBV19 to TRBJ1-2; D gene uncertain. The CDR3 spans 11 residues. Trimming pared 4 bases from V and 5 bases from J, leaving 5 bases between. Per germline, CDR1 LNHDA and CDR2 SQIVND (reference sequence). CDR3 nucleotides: TGTGCCAGTAGTAGCACATATGGCTACACCTTC. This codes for CASSSTYGYTF.

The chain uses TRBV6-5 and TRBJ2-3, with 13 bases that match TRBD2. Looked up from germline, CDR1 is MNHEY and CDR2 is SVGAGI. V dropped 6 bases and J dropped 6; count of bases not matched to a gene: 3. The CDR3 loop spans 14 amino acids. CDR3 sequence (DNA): TGTGCCAGCAGGGGACTAGCGGGACCCGATACGCAGTATTTT. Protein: CASRGLAGPDTQYF.

The CDR3 DNA sequence: TGTGCCAGCAGCTTAGGTGGGGATTACACCGGGGAGCTGTTTTTT. Translated, it gives CASSLGGDYTGELFF. V and J are TRBV7-2 and TRBJ2-2; no reliable D call. The length of the CDR3 is 15 residues. Germline V lookup: CDR1 SGHTA, CDR2 FQGNSA. V lost 1 base, J lost 3 bases, and 9 bases lay in between.

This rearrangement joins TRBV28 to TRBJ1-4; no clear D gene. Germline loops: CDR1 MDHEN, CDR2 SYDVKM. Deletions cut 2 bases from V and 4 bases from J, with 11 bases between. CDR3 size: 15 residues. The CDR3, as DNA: TGTGCCAGCAGTTTAAGCCGGGGAGTTAATGAAAAACTGTTTTTT. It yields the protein CASSLSRGVNEKLFF.

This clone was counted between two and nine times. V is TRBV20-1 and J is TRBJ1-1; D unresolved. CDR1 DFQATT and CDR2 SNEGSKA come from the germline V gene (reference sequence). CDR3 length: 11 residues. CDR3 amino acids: CTGRENTEAFF. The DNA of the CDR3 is TGCACCGGAAGGGAGAACACTGAAGCTTTCTTT.

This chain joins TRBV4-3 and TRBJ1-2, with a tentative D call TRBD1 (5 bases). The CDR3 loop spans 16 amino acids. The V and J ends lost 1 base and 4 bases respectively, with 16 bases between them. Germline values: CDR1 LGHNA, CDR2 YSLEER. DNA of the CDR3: TGCGCCAGCAGCCAAGCCTTGTCTCCAGGGTCCTATGGCTACACCTTC. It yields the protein CASSQALSPGSYGYTF.

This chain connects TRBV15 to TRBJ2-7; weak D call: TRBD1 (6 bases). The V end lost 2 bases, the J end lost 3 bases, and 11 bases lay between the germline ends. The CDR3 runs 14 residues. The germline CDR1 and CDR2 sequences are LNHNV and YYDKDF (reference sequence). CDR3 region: CATSRRTDYYEQYF. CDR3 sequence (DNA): TGTGCCACCAGCAGACGGACAGATTACTACGAGCAGTACTTC. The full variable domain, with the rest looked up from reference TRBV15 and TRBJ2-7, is DAMVIQNPRYQVTQFGKPVTLSCSQTLNHNVMYWYQQKSSQAPKLLFHYYDKDFNNEADTPDNFQSRRPNTSFCFLDIRSPGLGDTAMYLCATSRRTDYYEQYFGPGTRLTVT.

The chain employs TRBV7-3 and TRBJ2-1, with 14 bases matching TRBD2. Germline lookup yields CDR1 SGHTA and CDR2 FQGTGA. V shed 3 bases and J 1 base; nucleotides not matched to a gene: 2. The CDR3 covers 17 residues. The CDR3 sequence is CASSFGLAGGSYNEQFF. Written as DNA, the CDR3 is TGTGCCAGCAGCTTCGGACTAGCGGGAGGTTCCTACAATGAGCAGTTCTTC.

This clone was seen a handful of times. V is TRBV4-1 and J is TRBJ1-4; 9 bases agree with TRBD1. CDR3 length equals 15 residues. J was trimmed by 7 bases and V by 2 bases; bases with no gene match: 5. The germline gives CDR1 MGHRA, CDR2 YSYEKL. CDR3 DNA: TGCGCCAGCAGCCAACGTGGACAGGGGAGTGAAAAACTGTTTTTT. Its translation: CASSQRGQGSEKLFF.

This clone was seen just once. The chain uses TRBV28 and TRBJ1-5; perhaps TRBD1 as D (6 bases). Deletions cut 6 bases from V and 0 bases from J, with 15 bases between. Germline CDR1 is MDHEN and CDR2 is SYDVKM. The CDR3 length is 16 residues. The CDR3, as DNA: TGTGCCAGCAGCCCAGGAGGGGGTTATAGCAATCAGCCCCAGCATTTT. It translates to CASSPGGGYSNQPQHF.

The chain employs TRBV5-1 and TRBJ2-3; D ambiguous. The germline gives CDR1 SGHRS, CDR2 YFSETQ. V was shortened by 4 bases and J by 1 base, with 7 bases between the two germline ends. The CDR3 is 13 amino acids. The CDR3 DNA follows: TGCGCCAGCAGCCCCTACCGCACAGATACGCAGTATTTT. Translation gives CASSPYRTDTQYF.